What follows are 10 T cell receptor beta chains derived from one specimen sequenced in a study of early T cells in non-severe SARS-CoV-2 infection. TCRdb used MiXCR to reprocess the 5' RACE reads, holding one entry per CDR3 protein. The sample records 30,000 to 40,000 distinct CDR3 sequences, about 8.2% being singletons. The sequencing input was whole blood. The receptors come from an adult who was a healthcare worker with PCR-confirmed SARS-CoV-2 infection or an uninfected control (not recorded which).

This clonotype was recorded at least ten times. This CDR3 reads CASSGLSGGVNEQYF. DNA of the CDR3: TGTGCCAGCAGTGGACTATCTGGGGGTGTGAACGAGCAGTACTTC. The rearrangement uses TRBV27 and TRBJ2-7; tentatively, D is TRBD2 (6 bases). Per germline, CDR1 MNHEY and CDR2 SMNVEV (reference sequence). The CDR3 runs to 15 residues. Trimming shortened V by 5 bases and J by 5 bases, and 19 bases separated the two germline ends.

This clonotype has a count of ten or more. The rearrangement joins TRBV7-2 to TRBJ1-5; 8 nucleotides match TRBD1. After removal of 6 bases from V and 6 bases from J, the junction contained 7 bases not matched to a gene. Germline V gene sequence: CDR1 SGHTA, CDR2 FQGNSA. The CDR3 loop spans 14 amino acids. CDR3 sequence reads: CASSLDRVGQPQHF. In DNA form, the CDR3 reads TGTGCCAGCAGTTTGGACAGGGTGGGTCAGCCCCAGCATTTT.

This clonotype was seen many times. The V gene is TRBV29-1, the J gene TRBJ2-5; D remains unclear. The CDR3 is made up of 13 amino acids. Trimming cost V 8 bases and J 5 bases, with 18 bases left between them. Looked up from germline, CDR1 is SQVTM and CDR2 is ANQGSEA. The DNA for the CDR3 is TGCAGCTCTAGACCCCTACGTCTGGAGACCCAGTACTTC. Translated: CSSRPLRLETQYF.

This clonotype appeared a few times. This rearrangement joins TRBV6-2 or TRBV6-3 to TRBJ2-2; 8 positions agree with TRBD1. Germline V gene data show CDR1 as MNHEY and CDR2 as SVGEGT. The CDR3 totals 15 residues. The junction had 8 bases not matched to a gene; V was cut back by 4 bases and J by 7 bases. The CDR3 DNA follows: TGTGCCAGCAGTTGGGACAGGCGCCGAAACGGGGAGCTGTTTTTT. It is translated as CASSWDRRRNGELFF.

This clonotype appeared many times. The chain carries TRBV6-5 and TRBJ2-7; D may be TRBD2 (6 bases). The germline V gene has CDR1 MNHEY and CDR2 SVGAGI. The CDR3 spans 13 residues. Trimming removed 2 bases from V and 4 bases from J, with 9 bases in between. CDR3 DNA sequence: TGTGCCAGCAGTTACCGGGAGACTTACGAGCAGTACTTC. Translated, it gives CASSYRETYEQYF.

This clonotype was picked up many times. This chain links TRBV6-5 with TRBJ2-1; 10 bases are a match to TRBD2. The trim removed 0 bases at V and 5 bases at J, leaving 13 bases unmatched. The CDR3 is made up of 19 amino acids. Germline V lookup: CDR1 MNHEY, CDR2 SVGAGI. The CDR3 DNA sequence: TGTGCCAGCAGTTACTCGATATTGAGCGGGGGGGCTGCCGACAATGAGCAGTTCTTC. It codes for CASSYSILSGGAADNEQFF.

This clonotype was recorded many times. V and J are TRBV7-9 and TRBJ2-7; TRBD1 agrees at 7 bases. CDR3 length equals 14 residues. J lost 5 bases, V lost 3 bases, and 7 bases had no gene match. Germline V lookup: CDR1 SEHNR, CDR2 FQNEAQ (reference sequence). The chain's CDR3 is CASSLDRGRNEQYF. In nucleotides, the CDR3 is TGTGCCAGCAGCTTGGATAGGGGGCGAAACGAGCAGTACTTC.

This clonotype was recorded many times. The V call is TRBV18, the J call TRBJ2-6, with TRBD1 matching over 8 bases. The trim removed 2 bases at V and 1 base at J, leaving 7 bases unmatched. This CDR3 is 18 amino acids long. CDR1 is KGHSH and CDR2 is LQKENI in the germline V gene. CDR3 protein: CASSPFGQGGSGANVLTF. CDR3 nucleotide sequence: TGTGCCAGCTCACCATTCGGACAGGGCGGGTCTGGGGCCAACGTCCTGACTTTC.

J is TRBJ2-7 and V is TRBV2; a weak D match, TRBD1 (6 bases). CDR3 length: 13 residues. Germline loops: CDR1 SNHLY, CDR2 FYNNEI. V lost 7 bases and J lost 1, with 11 bases in between. The CDR3 region is CASIWTVSYEQYF. The CDR3, as DNA: TGTGCCAGCATATGGACAGTTTCCTACGAGCAGTACTTC. Complete variable domain (other parts from reference TRBV2 and TRBJ2-7): EPEVTQTPSHQVTQMGQEVILRCVPISNHLYFYWYRQILGQKVEFLVSFYNNEISEKSEIFDDQFSVERPDGSNFTLKIRSTKLEDSAMYFCASIWTVSYEQYFGPGTRLTVT.

This clonotype was observed many times. V gene TRBV20-1 combines with J gene TRBJ1-1, with TRBD1 as a possible D gene (6 bases). Germline V gene data show CDR1 as DFQATT and CDR2 as SNEGSKA (reference sequence). The CDR3 is 14 residues long. Trimming stripped 6 bases from V and 6 bases from J, with 20 bases between. The CDR3: CSADENRVGAEAFF. The CDR3 region has the DNA TGCAGTGCCGACGAGAACAGGGTCGGCGCTGAAGCTTTCTTT.